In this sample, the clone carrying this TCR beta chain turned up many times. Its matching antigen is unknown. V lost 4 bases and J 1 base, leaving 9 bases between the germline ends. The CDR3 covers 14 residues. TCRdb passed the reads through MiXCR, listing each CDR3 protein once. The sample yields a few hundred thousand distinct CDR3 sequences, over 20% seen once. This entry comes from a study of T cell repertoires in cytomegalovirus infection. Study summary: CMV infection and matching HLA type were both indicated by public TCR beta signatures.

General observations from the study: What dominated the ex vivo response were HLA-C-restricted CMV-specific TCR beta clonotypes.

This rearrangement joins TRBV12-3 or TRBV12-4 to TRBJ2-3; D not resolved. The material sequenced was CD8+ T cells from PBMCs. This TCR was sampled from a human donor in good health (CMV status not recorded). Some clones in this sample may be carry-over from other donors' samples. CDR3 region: CASSSGFGTDTQYF. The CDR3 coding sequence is TGTGCCAGCAGTTCTGGGTTCGGCACAGATACGCAGTATTTT.